The clone carrying this TCR beta chain was detected only a few times. The antigen is undetermined. The sample belongs to a study of T cell responses to AZD1222 COVID-19 vaccine. TCRdb's copy holds only in-frame clones and misses some; the assay was immunoSEQ multiplex PCR. The sample records about 78,000 clones, 88% being singletons. The study's findings and limits: With dominance at 160-218 and 743-854, vaccine-associated CD4 TCRs spanned spike.

This CDR3 is built from 15 residues. V gave up 1 base and J gave up 0 bases, with 7 bases separating them. Germline V gene sequence: CDR1 SEHNR, CDR2 FQNEAQ (reference sequence). J is TRBJ2-1 and V is TRBV7-9; no clear D. The sequence came from an adult in good health. The material sequenced was peripheral blood, taken on day 0 of MenACWY control vaccination. Written as DNA, the CDR3 is TGTGCCAGCAGCTTAGGAACCAGCTCCTACAATGAGCAGTTCTTC. Its translation is CASSLGTSSYNEQFF.